The rows below give T cell receptor beta chains drawn from one sample of a study of T cell repertoires in cytomegalovirus infection. TCRdb redid the calling of the reads with MiXCR, one entry per CDR3 protein. The table has 300,000 to 450,000 distinct CDR3 sequences, about a sixth seen once. Sequences were obtained from PBMCs. The receptor source for this set is a human donor in good health (CMV status not recorded). Some clones in this sample may be carry-over from other donors' samples. CDR3s include the opening cysteine and the closing phenylalanine or tryptophan. A D gene is named only where the DNA matches it firmly. Part of the rows lack a size; the others show once, few, many or a class for expanded clones.

clone_size	cdr3_length	v_call	j_call	d_call	cdr3_aa	cdr3_nt
few	14	TRBV15	TRBJ2-5	TRBD2	CATSSSREGETQYF	TGTGCCACCAGCAGCAGCAGGGAGGGAGAGACCCAGTACTTC
few	14	TRBV7-2	TRBJ2-7	TRBD2	CASSFASGDYEQYF	TGTGCCAGCAGCTTTGCTAGCGGGGACTACGAGCAGTACTTC
.	14	TRBV7-2	TRBJ2-5	.	CASSPWTRQETQYF	TGTGCCAGCAGCCCCTGGACTCGGCAAGAGACCCAGTACTTC
.	16	TRBV28	TRBJ2-3	TRBD2	CASSEPGGGARDTQYF	TGTGCCAGCAGCGAACCTGGCGGGGGGGCCCGAGATACGCAGTATTTT
few	14	TRBV29-1	TRBJ2-7	.	CSVSTGEDLYEQYF	TGCAGCGTCTCAACGGGGGAGGACCTCTACGAGCAGTACTTC
few	14	TRBV27	TRBJ2-3	.	CASSFSRATDTQYF	TGTGCCAGCAGTTTTTCCAGGGCCACAGATACGCAGTATTTT
many	13	TRBV7-2	TRBJ1-2	TRBD1	CASRYRGNYGYTF	TGTGCCAGCAGATACAGGGGCAACTATGGCTACACCTTC
many	14	TRBV28	TRBJ2-5	.	CASMSPHLQETQYF	TGTGCCAGCATGTCGCCCCACCTCCAAGAGACCCAGTACTTC
.	15	TRBV7-6	TRBJ1-6	.	CASSQLGTSDSPLHF	TGTGCCAGCAGTCAACTAGGAACCTCGGATTCACCCCTCCACTTT
.	14	TRBV27	TRBJ2-2	TRBD1	CASREAGGIGELFF	TGTGCCAGCAGGGAGGCAGGGGGCATCGGGGAGCTGTTTTTT
.	15	TRBV10-3	TRBJ2-3	.	CAISGSPASTDTQYF	TGTGCCATCAGTGGATCTCCTGCTAGCACAGATACGCAGTATTTT
many	14	TRBV7-9	TRBJ2-5	.	CASSLPGLQETQYF	TGTGCCAGCAGTCTACCGGGCCTCCAAGAGACCCAGTACTTC
.	14	TRBV10-3	TRBJ2-1	.	CAISESTLSGEQFF	TGTGCCATCAGTGAGTCGACTCTCTCGGGTGAGCAGTTCTTC
many	13	TRBV7-2	TRBJ1-5	.	CASSSQGVGPQHF	TGTGCCAGCAGCTCACAGGGTGTAGGGCCCCAGCATTTT
once	17	TRBV6-2/TRBV6-3	TRBJ2-2	TRBD2	CASSFLAGGPDTGELFF	TGTGCCAGCAGTTTTCTAGCGGGGGGCCCGGACACCGGGGAGCTGTTTTTT
many	14	TRBV7-9	TRBJ2-3	TRBD1	CASSWDRYTDTQYF	TGTGCCAGCAGCTGGGACAGGTACACAGATACGCAGTATTTT
.	15	TRBV6-6	TRBJ2-1	.	CASSYMGTSYNEQFF	TGTGCCAGCAGTTACATGGGTACCTCCTACAATGAGCAGTTCTTC
few	12	TRBV29-1	TRBJ1-1	.	CSAPGPHTEAFF	TGCAGCGCCCCCGGGCCTCACACTGAAGCTTTCTTT
many	14	TRBV7-2	TRBJ1-3	.	CASSLESSGNTIYF	TGTGCCAGCAGCTTAGAAAGCTCTGGAAACACCATATATTTT
many	15	TRBV7-2	TRBJ1-6	.	CASSESGGYNSPLHF	TGTGCCAGCAGCGAGTCGGGGGGCTATAATTCACCCCTCCACTTT
many	15	TRBV12-3/TRBV12-4	TRBJ2-7	TRBD2	CASSELAAPPYEQYF	TGTGCCAGCAGTGAACTAGCGGCGCCTCCCTACGAGCAGTACTTC
few	16	TRBV6-2/TRBV6-3	TRBJ2-3	.	CASRTTGIDPTDTQYF	TGTGCCAGCCGGACAACAGGGATCGACCCCACAGATACGCAGTATTTT
.	17	TRBV2	TRBJ1-1	.	CASSEARPGQFNTEAFF	TGTGCCAGCAGTGAAGCACGGCCGGGGCAGTTTAACACTGAAGCTTTCTTT
few	15	TRBV5-5	TRBJ2-4	.	CASSSLGGAKNIQYF	TGTGCCAGCAGCTCCCTCGGTGGGGCCAAAAACATTCAGTACTTC
.	16	TRBV19	TRBJ1-2	.	CASSYPPSQYDYGYTF	TGTGCCAGTAGTTATCCCCCGTCGCAGTACGACTATGGCTACACCTTC
.	14	TRBV7-2	TRBJ2-2	.	CASSGRRATGELFF	TGTGCCAGCAGCGGGCGGAGGGCGACGGGGGAGCTGTTTTTT
.	12	TRBV20-1	TRBJ2-5	TRBD2	CSAKGGEKTQYF	TGCAGTGCTAAGGGAGGGGAGAAAACCCAGTACTTC